This T cell receptor beta chain was recovered during a study of CXCR3-negative and CXCR3-positive naive CD8 T cells. The authors made the TRB cDNA libraries by 5' RACE using UMI labels. Each CDR3 protein gets one entry in TCRdb, which reprocessed the 5' RACE reads and gives no DNA. The repertoire table contains tens of thousands of distinct CDR3 sequences. The CDR3 is 18 amino acids. CDR1 is SGHVS and CDR2 is FNYEAQ in the germline V gene. Sequences were obtained from naive CXCR3- CD8+ T cells from blood. Noted subset: CD45RO-CCR7+CD27+CD95- naive CD8+ T cells lacking CXCR3 (TNR3-). J is TRBJ2-1 and V is TRBV7-6; there is no DNA to check the TCRdb D call of TRBD2. The TCR comes from a human donor in good health. Some clones in this sample may be carry-over from other donors' samples. The CDR3 sequence: CASSLTGGSTWSYNEQFF.